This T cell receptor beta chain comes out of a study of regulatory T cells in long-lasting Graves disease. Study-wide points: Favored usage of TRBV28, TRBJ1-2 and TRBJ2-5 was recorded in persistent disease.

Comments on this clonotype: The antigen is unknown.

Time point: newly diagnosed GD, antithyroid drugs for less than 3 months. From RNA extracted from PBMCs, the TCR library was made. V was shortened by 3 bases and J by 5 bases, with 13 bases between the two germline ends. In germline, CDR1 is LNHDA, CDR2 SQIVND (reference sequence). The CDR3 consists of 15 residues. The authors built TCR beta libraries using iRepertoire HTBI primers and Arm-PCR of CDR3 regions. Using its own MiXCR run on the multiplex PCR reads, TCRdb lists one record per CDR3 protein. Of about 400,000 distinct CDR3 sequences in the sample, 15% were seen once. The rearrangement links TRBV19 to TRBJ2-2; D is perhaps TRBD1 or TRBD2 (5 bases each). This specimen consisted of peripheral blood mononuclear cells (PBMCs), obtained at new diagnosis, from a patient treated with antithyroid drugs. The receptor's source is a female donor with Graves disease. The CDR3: CASSIIGERTGELFF. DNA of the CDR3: TGTGCCAGTAGTATTATAGGGGAGCGTACCGGGGAGCTGTTTTTT.